This T cell receptor (beta chain) comes out of a study of blood T cell repertoires in COVID-19. Only in-frame clones appear in the TCRdb table, and some are missing; sequencing was by immunoSEQ multiplex PCR. The table lists fewer than 200,000 clones, 85% to 90% of them singletons. This clone came up once. Trimming shortened V by 6 bases and J by 0 bases, and 9 bases separated the two germline ends. Germline V gives CDR1 MGHDK, CDR2 SYGVNS. The CDR3 covers 13 residues. This TCR was recovered from a woman in her 70s with COVID-19, enrolled during active disease. V is TRBV25-1 and J is TRBJ2-7; no reliable D call. Specimen: peripheral blood. The CDR3 loop reads CASSLDGSYEQYF. CDR3 bases: TGTGCCAGCAGCCTAGACGGCTCCTACGAGCAGTACTTC.